A single TCR beta chain is shown here with its context. Its antigen is still unknown. These data belong to a study of shared clonotypes between healthy human individuals. Overall study: Three plates each covered CD4 naive and memory; CD8 naive two, CD8 memory one.

The CDR3 has 14 residues. After removal of 4 bases from V and 4 bases from J, the junction contained 6 bases not matched to a gene. Germline CDR1 is LGHNA and CDR2 is YNFKEQ. Study-level results: Against clonotypes common to all four donors, non-shared ones had lower generation probabilities.

Repertoires were generated with immunoSEQ multiplex PCR, while TCRdb's copy carries only in-frame clones and drops some. This sample has 2 million to 2.5 million clones, with over 85% found just once. This chain links TRBV4-2 with TRBJ2-7, with TRBD1 identical over 8 bases. The source is a man aged 18-30 years in good health. Some clones in this sample may be carry-over from other donors' samples. Input material: naive CD4+ T cells from PBMCs. Noted subset: CD45RA+ positively selected. CDR3 residues: CASSPGTGGYEQYF. CDR3 DNA: TGTGCCAGCAGCCCCGGGACAGGAGGATACGAGCAGTACTTC.